This TCR beta chain was recovered during a study of blood T cells in healthy people across ages. As for the study in general: Template switching recovered approximately one barcoded beta molecule for every two T cells.

Trimming left V 4 bases short and J 2 bases short, with 19 bases between. This CDR3 has 16 amino acids. Germline V CDR1 and CDR2: SQVTM, ANQGSEA. A sample-barcoded 5' primer and a J-beta primer mix were used in a second PCR of roughly 7 to 11 cycles. A 12-random-nucleotide template-switch adaptor tagged each cDNA molecule. TCRdb reanalysed the 5' RACE reads using MiXCR and keeps one entry per CDR3 protein. Of approximately 940,000 distinct CDR3 sequences listed, around 48% are singletons. Material: blood. This receptor was identified in a man between 25 and 39 years old in good health. The chain carries TRBV29-1 and TRBJ2-3; D gene ambiguous. CDR3 sequence reads: CSVGPNPSLPTDTQYF. CDR3 nucleotide sequence: TGCAGCGTTGGGCCAAACCCCAGCCTTCCCACAGATACGCAGTATTTT.